This T cell receptor beta chain stems from a study of CD8+CD57+ T cells in acquired aplastic anemia. Study details: The sorted CD4+ and CD8+ cells yielded an average approximately 3 ug of DNA. Healthy donors had, on average, around 11 million reads for their CD4+ cells. Study-wide results and caveats: No significant difference in CD8+ Simpson's diversity was found between patients and controls. Patients and controls shared roughly 30 CD8+ CDR3 sequences, which appeared highly expressed in patients and within their immunodominant clones.

V lost 6 bases to trimming and J lost 5 bases, with 10 bases between them. Germline loops: CDR1 DFQATT, CDR2 SNEGSKA (reference sequence). The CDR3 covers 11 residues. According to the study, genomic DNA was the template for TCR beta VDJ and CDR3 profiling. TCRdb analysed the reads with MiXCR anew, one entry per CDR3 protein. The profile shows about 190,000 distinct CDR3 sequences, 54% of them singletons. Notes on this clonotype: The antigen is unknown.

The origin of this receptor is a human donor in good health, serving as a control. The specimen sequenced was sorted CD4+, CD8+, or CD8+CD57+ T cells (not recorded which) from PBMCs. This chain uses TRBV20-1 with TRBJ1-1, with unresolved D. The CDR3 coding sequence is TGCAGTGCGTATAAGCGGACTGAAGCTTTCTTT. This translates into CSAYKRTEAFF.